This T cell receptor (beta chain) was sequenced for a study of blood T cell repertoires in COVID-19. About the research overall: From T cells, B-cell-depleted T cells, or PBMCs came the material, which was cDNA or gDNA.

Study processing details: Cell counts per sample came from amplifying reference gene primers. The table came from immunoSEQ multiplex PCR; TCRdb's copy has only in-frame clones and leaves some out. The V and J calls and clone size are taken from that table; D and trimming were inferred from the DNA. The sample includes some 140,000 clones, roughly four fifths of them seen just once. Germline V gene data show CDR1 as MNHEY and CDR2 as SMNVEV (reference sequence). V shed 7 bases and J 4 bases; nucleotides not matched to a gene: 7. The CDR3 is made up of 14 amino acids. Participant ages covered roughly 18 to 89 years across about two dozen US areas. Cohort allocation depended upon clinical history that participants reported.

Sequencing used PBMCs or T cells enriched from blood (not recorded which). The V gene is TRBV27, the J gene TRBJ2-1, with 7 bases identical to TRBD2. The clonotype was recovered from a man in his forties with acute COVID-19. The CDR3 here is CASNGGRGYNEQFF. The CDR3 DNA reads as TGTGCCAGCAATGGGGGGAGGGGATACAATGAGCAGTTCTTC.